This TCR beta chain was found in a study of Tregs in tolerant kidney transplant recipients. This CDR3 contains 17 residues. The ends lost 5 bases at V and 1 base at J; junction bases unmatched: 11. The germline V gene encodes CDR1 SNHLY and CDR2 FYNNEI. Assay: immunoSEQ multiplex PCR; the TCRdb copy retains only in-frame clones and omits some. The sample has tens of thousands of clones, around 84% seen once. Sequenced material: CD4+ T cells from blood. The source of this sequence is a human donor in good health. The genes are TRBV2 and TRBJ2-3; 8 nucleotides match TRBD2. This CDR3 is CASSSSGPRRGTDTQYF. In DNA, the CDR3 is TGTGCCAGCAGTTCTAGCGGGCCTAGACGGGGCACAGATACGCAGTATTTT.